This T cell receptor beta chain was observed in a study of blood T cell repertoires in COVID-19. A single count supports this clone. CDR1 and CDR2 from the germline V gene are SNHLY and FYNNEI. This CDR3 spans 13 amino acids. Deletions cut 6 bases from V and 8 bases from J, with 13 bases between. Original processing methods: Amplification of reference gene primers provided the estimated nucleated cell counts. Profiled with immunoSEQ multiplex PCR; TCRdb holds only in-frame clones, not every one. That table is the source of V, J and clone size, and D and trimming were worked out from the DNA. The table has about 140,000 clones, roughly 80% seen once.

The chain has TRBV2 and TRBJ1-4; no definite D call. Sequencing input: peripheral blood. The TCR comes from a man over 45 with active or convalescent COVID-19. The CDR3 nucleotides read TGTGCCAGCAGGGGAGGTGGTCGAGAAAAACTGTTTTTT. Its protein is CASRGGGREKLFF.